This T cell receptor (beta chain) was identified in a study of kidney transplant recipient with SARS-CoV-2 infection. TCRdb re-analysed the reads in MiXCR, keeping a single row per CDR3 protein. This sample carries approximately 250,000 distinct CDR3 sequences, under 30% of them seen once, and the ten largest clones take under 7.5%. This clonotype was recorded many times. Germline V gene data show CDR1 as LGHNA and CDR2 as YSLEER. The CDR3 is 17 amino acids. V gave up 5 bases and J gave up 4 bases, with 23 bases separating them. The TCR originated in a male patient between 25 and 40 years old who had COVID-19 and was a kidney transplant recipient. Part of the T cell pool may stem from the graft donor. This sequence joins TRBV4-3 and TRBJ1-2; unclear D gene. Sequencing was performed on a blood sample, taken at baseline and between days 110 and 120 from a kidney transplant recipient. The CDR3 is CASSKHEGRRKTYGYTF. The CDR3 nucleotides are TGCGCCAGCAGCAAACACGAAGGACGTCGAAAGACCTATGGCTACACCTTC.